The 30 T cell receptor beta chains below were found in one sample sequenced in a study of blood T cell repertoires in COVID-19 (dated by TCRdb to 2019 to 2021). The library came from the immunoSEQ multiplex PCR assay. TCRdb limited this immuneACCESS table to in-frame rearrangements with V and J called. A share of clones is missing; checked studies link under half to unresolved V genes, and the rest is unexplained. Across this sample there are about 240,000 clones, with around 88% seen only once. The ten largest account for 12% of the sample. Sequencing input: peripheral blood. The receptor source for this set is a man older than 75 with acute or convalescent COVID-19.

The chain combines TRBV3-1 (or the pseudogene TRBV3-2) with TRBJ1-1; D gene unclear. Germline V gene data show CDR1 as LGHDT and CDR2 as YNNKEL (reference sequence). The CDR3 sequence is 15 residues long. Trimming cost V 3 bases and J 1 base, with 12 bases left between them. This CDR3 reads CASSQGGIGNTEAFF. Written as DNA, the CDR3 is TGTGCCAGCAGCCAGGGAGGTATCGGGAACACTGAAGCTTTCTTT.

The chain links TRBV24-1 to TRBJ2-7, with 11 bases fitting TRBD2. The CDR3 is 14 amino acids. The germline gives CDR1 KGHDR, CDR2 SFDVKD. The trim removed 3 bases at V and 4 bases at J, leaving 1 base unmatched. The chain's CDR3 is CATSDGLAGYEQYF. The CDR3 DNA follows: TGTGCCACCAGTGATGGACTAGCGGGTTACGAGCAGTACTTC.

The CDR3 region is CASSTVTVVTPQFF. The CDR3 DNA reads as TGTGCCAGTAGCACAGTGACCGTCGTTACTCCGCAGTTCTTC. The chain uses TRBV19 and TRBJ2-1, with unresolved D. Looked up from germline, CDR1 is LNHDA and CDR2 is SQIVND (reference sequence). V lost 6 bases and J 12 bases, leaving 21 bases between the germline ends. The CDR3 sequence is 14 residues long.

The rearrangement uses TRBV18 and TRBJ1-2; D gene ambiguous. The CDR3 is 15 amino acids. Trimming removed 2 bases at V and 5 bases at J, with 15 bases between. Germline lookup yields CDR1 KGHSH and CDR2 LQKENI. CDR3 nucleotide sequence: TGTGCCAGCTCACCAGCCAGCCTAGCCCTTTATGGCTACACCTTC. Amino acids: CASSPASLALYGYTF.

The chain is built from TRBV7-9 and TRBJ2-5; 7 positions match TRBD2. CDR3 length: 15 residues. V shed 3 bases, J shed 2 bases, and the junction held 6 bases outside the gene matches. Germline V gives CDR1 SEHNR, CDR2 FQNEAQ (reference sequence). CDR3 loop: CASSFPLADQETQYF. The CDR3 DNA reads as TGTGCCAGCAGCTTCCCCCTAGCGGATCAAGAGACCCAGTACTTC. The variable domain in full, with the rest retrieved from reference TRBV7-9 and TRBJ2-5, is DTGVSQNPRHKITKRGQNVTFRCDPISEHNRLYWYRQTLGQGPEFLTYFQNEAQLEKSRLLSDRFSAERPKGSFSTLEIQRTEQGDSAMYLCASSFPLADQETQYFGPGTRLLVL.

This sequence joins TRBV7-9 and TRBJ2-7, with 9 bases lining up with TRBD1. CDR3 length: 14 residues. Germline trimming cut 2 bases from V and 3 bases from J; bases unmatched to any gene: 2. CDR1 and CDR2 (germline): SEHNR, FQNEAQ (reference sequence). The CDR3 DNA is TGTGCCAGCAGCTTACCGGGACAGGGCTACGAGCAGTACTTC. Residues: CASSLPGQGYEQYF.

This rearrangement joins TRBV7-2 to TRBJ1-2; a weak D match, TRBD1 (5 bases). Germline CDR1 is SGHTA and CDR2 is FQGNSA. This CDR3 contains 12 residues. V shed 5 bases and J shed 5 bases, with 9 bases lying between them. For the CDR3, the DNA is TGTGCCAGCAGCGCCACAGGTTATGGCTACACCTTC. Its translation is CASSATGYGYTF.

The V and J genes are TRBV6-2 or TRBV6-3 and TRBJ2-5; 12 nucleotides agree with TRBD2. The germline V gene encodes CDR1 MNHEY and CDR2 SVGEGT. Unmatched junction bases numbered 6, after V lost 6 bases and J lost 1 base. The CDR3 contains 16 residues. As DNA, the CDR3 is TGTGCCAGCAGCCTCCCTAGCGGGGGGGTCCAAGAGACCCAGTACTTC. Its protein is CASSLPSGGVQETQYF.

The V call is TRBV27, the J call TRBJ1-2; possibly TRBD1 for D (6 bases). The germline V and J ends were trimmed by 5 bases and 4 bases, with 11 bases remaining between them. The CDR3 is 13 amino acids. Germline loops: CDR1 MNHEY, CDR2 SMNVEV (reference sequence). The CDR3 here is CASSRDISYGYTF. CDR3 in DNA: TGTGCCAGCAGTCGGGACATCTCCTATGGCTACACCTTC.

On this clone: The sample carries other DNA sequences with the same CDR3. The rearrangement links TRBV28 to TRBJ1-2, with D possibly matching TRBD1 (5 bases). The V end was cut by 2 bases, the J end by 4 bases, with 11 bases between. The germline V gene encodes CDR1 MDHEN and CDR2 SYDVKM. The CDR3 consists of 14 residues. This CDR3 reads CASSLTGGSYGYTF. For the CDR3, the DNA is TGTGCCAGCAGTTTAACGGGGGGGAGCTATGGCTACACCTTC.

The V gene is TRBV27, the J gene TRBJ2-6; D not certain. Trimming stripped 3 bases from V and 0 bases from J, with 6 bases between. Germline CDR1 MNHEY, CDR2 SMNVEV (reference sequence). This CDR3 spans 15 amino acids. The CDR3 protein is CASSLKASGANVLTF. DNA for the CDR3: TGTGCCAGCAGTTTGAAAGCCTCTGGGGCCAACGTCCTGACTTTC.

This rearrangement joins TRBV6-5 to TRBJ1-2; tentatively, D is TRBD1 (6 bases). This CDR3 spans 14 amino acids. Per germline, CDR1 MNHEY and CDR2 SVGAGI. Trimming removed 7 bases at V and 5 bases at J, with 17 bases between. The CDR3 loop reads CASNTNQGNYGYTF. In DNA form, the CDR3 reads TGTGCCAGCAACACCAACCAGGGGAATTATGGCTACACCTTC.

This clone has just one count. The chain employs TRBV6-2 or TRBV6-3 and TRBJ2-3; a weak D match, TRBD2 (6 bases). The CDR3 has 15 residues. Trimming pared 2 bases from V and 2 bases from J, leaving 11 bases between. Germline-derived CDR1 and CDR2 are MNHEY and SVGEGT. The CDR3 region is CASSYRGAPTDTQYF. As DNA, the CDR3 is TGTGCCAGCAGTTACCGCGGGGCACCCACAGATACGCAGTATTTT.

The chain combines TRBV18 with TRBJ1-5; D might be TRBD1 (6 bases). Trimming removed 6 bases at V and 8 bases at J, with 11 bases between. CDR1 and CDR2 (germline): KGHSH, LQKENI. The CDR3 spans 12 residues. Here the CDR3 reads CASSRPGEPQHF. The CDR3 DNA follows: TGTGCCAGCTCCCGGCCAGGGGAGCCCCAGCATTTT.

CDR3: CASSQDEAGAYGYTF. The CDR3, as DNA: TGTGCCAGCAGCCAAGATGAAGCAGGGGCCTATGGCTACACCTTC. The rearrangement joins TRBV3-1 (or the pseudogene TRBV3-2) to TRBJ1-2; possibly TRBD1 for D (6 bases). Deletions cut 0 bases from V and 4 bases from J, with 12 bases between. CDR1 and CDR2 (germline): LGHDT, YNNKEL (reference sequence). The CDR3 runs 15 residues.

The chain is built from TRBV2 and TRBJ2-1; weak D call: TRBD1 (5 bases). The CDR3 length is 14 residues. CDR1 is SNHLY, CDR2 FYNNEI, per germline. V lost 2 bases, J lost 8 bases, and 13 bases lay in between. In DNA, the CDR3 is TGTGCCAGCAGTGAACAGGCAGGGCCCTATGAGCAGTTCTTC. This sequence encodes CASSEQAGPYEQFF. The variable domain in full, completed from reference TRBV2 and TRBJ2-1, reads EPEVTQTPSHQVTQMGQEVILRCVPISNHLYFYWYRQILGQKVEFLVSFYNNEISEKSEIFDDQFSVERPDGSNFTLKIRSTKLEDSAMYFCASSEQAGPYEQFFGPGTRLTVL.

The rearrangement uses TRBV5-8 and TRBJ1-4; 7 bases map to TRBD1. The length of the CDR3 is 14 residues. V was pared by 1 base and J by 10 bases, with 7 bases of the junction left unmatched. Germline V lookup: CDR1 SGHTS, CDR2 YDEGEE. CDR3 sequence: CASSLRGGLRKLFF. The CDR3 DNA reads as TGTGCCAGCAGCTTGAGAGGGGGCCTTAGAAAACTGTTTTTT.

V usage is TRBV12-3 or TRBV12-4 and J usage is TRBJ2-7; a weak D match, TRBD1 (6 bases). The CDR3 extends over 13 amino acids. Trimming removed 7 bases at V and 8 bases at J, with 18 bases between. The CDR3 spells CASTLPSDSKQYF. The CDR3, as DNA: TGTGCCAGCACCCTCCCCTCGGACAGCAAGCAGTACTTC.

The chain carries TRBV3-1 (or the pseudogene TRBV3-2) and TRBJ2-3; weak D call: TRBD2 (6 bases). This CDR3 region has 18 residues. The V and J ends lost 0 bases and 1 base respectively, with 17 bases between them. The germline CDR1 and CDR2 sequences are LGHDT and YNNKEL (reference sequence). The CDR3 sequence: CASSQDLGAGLGTDTQYF. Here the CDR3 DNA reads TGTGCCAGCAGCCAAGATCTAGGAGCGGGCCTAGGCACAGATACGCAGTATTTT.

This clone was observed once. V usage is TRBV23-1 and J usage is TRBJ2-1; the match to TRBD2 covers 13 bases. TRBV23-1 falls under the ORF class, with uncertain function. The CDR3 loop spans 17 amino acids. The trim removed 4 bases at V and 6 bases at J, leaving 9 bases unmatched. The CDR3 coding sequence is TGCGCCAGCAGTCGAACTAGCGGGAGGGTTTCGGGCAATGAGCAGTTCTTC. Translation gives CASSRTSGRVSGNEQFF.

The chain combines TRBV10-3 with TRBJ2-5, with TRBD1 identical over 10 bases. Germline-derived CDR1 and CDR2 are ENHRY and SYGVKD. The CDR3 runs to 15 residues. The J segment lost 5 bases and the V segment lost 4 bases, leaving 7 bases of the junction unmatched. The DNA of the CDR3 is TGTGCCATCAGTGTTGGACAGGGGGGTGGCGAGACCCAGTACTTC. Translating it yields CAISVGQGGGETQYF.

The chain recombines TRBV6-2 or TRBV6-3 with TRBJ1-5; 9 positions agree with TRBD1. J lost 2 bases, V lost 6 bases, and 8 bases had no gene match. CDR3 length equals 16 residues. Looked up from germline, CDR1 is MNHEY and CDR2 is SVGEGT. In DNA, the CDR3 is TGTGCCAGCAGACCTACAGGGGGCAGGGGCAATCAGCCCCAGCATTTT. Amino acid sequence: CASRPTGGRGNQPQHF.

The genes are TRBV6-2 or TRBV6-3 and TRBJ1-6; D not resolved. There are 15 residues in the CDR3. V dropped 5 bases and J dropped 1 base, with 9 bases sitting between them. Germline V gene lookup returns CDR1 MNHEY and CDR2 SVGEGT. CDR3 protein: CASSLSPSYNSPLHF. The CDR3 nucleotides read TGTGCCAGCAGTCTTAGCCCTTCCTATAATTCACCCCTCCACTTT.

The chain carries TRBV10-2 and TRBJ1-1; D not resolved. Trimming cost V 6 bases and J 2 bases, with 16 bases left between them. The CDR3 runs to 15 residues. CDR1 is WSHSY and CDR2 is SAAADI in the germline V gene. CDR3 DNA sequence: TGCGCCAGCAGACATCAACAGACCCCCAACACTGAAGCTTTCTTT. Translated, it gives CASRHQQTPNTEAFF.

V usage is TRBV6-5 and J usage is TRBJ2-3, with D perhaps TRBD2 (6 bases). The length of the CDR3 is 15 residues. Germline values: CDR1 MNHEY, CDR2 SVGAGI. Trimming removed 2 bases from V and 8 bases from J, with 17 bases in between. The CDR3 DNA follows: TGTGCCAGCAGTTACGGGCGCGGGGCTAGGGGTACGCAGTATTTT. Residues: CASSYGRGARGTQYF.

CDR3 in DNA: TGTGCCAGCAACGGGGGGGCAGGGGAGCTGTTTTTT. It yields the protein CASNGGAGELFF. The chain couples TRBV9 to TRBJ2-2, with 8 bases identical to TRBD2. The CDR3 is 12 amino acids. Germline assignment: CDR1 SGDLS and CDR2 YYNGEE. After removal of 6 bases from V and 8 bases from J, the junction contained 3 bases not matched to a gene.

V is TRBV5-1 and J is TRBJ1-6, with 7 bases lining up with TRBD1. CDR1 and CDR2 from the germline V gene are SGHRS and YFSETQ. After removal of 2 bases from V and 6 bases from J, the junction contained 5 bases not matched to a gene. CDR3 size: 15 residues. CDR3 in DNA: TGCGCCAGCAGCTTAAGGACAGGAGGTAATTCACCCCTCCACTTT. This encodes CASSLRTGGNSPLHF.

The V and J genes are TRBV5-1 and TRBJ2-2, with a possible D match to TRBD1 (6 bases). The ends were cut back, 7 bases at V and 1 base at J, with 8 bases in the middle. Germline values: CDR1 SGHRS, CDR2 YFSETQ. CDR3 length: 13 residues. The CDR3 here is CASHRENTGELFF. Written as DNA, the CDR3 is TGCGCCAGCCACAGGGAGAACACCGGGGAGCTGTTTTTT.

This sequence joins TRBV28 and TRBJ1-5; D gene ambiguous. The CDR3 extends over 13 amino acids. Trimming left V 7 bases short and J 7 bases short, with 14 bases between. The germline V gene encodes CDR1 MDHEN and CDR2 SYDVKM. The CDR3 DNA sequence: TGTGCCAGCATCCTGCGGATCGGACAGCCCCAGCATTTT. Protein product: CASILRIGQPQHF. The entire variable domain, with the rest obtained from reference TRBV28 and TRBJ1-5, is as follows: DVKVTQSSRYLVKRTGEKVFLECVQDMDHENMFWYRQDPGLGLRLIYFSYDVKMKEKGDIPEGYSVSREKKERFSLILESASTNQTSMYLCASILRIGQPQHFGDGTRLSIL.

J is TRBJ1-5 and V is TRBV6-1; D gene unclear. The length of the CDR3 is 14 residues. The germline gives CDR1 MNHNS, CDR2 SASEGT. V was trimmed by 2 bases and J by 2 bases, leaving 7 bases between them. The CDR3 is CASSELGGNQPQHF. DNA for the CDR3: TGTGCCAGCAGTGAATTAGGAGGCAATCAGCCCCAGCATTTT.